The present entry profiles one TCR beta chain with its context. The data derive from a study of blood T cell repertoires in COVID-19. Study-wide context: COVID-19 samples from acute and convalescent phases originated in the United States, Italy and Spain.

Germline V CDR1 and CDR2: LGHDT, YNNKEL (reference sequence). The ends lost 6 bases at V and 6 bases at J; junction bases unmatched: 3. CDR3 size: 13 residues. The protocol was immunoSEQ multiplex PCR, while the TCRdb copy is restricted to in-frame clones and leaves out a portion. The data contain 75,000 to 90,000 clones, 85% of them singletons. The origin of this receptor is a man older than 75 with active or convalescent COVID-19. Sequencing was performed on peripheral blood. The J gene is TRBJ1-4, the V gene TRBV3-1 (or the pseudogene TRBV3-2), with TRBD1 matching 8 bases. The CDR3 nucleotides read TGTGCCAGCAGGGGACAGGTTGATGAAAAACTGTTTTTT. Translated, it gives CASRGQVDEKLFF.